This is a list of T cell receptor beta chains from one sample in a study of blood T cell repertoires in COVID-19. Measured with immunoSEQ multiplex PCR; TCRdb has only the in-frame clones, and not every one. The repertoire holds 25,000 to 30,000 clones, 76% seen once, with approximately 40% in the top ten. Sequencing was done on a sample of peripheral blood. Every receptor here comes from a man aged 70 or older with acute or convalescent COVID-19. CDR3s include the opening cysteine and the closing phenylalanine or tryptophan. Each record gives: CDR3 DNA, CDR3 protein, D gene, clone size, V gene, J gene. A D gene is named only where the DNA matches it firmly. Part of the rows lack a size; the others show once, few, many or a class for expanded clones.

CDR3nt: TGTGCCAGCAGTTACTCGCCGACAGGGGCCACAGATACGCAGTATTTT
CDR3aa: CASSYSPTGATDTQYF
d_gene: TRBD1
abundance: .
v_gene: TRBV6-5
j_gene: TRBJ2-3

CDR3nt: TGTGCCATCAGCCTACACACTAGCGGGAGTAGTTACGAGCAGTACTTC
CDR3aa: CAISLHTSGSSYEQYF
d_gene: TRBD2
abundance: .
v_gene: TRBV10-3
j_gene: TRBJ2-7

CDR3nt: TGTGCCATCAGCGACGGACTAGTGGAGACCCAGTACTTC
CDR3aa: CAISDGLVETQYF
d_gene: TRBD2
abundance: once
v_gene: TRBV10-3
j_gene: TRBJ2-5

CDR3nt: TGTGCCAGCGGACGGGAGTCCCAAGAGACCCAGTACTTC
CDR3aa: CASGRESQETQYF
d_gene: .
abundance: .
v_gene: TRBV5-4
j_gene: TRBJ2-5

CDR3nt: TGTGCCAGCAGCCTCGCTCAGGGGGAGCTAGAGACCCAGTACTTC
CDR3aa: CASSLAQGELETQYF
d_gene: TRBD1
abundance: .
v_gene: TRBV4-2
j_gene: TRBJ2-5

CDR3nt: TGTGCCAGCAGTTTAAGGTGGCGGACACCATCCTATGGCTACACCTTC
CDR3aa: CASSLRWRTPSYGYTF
d_gene: .
abundance: .
v_gene: TRBV27
j_gene: TRBJ1-2

CDR3nt: TGTGCCAGCAGCTTGGGGCGGGGATTGGGCACTGAAGCTTTCTTT
CDR3aa: CASSLGRGLGTEAFF
d_gene: .
abundance: .
v_gene: TRBV5-6
j_gene: TRBJ1-1

CDR3nt: TGTGCCAGCAGTCCCCGCCGGGGGGGTCAGCCCCAGCATTTT
CDR3aa: CASSPRRGGQPQHF
d_gene: .
abundance: .
v_gene: TRBV6-5
j_gene: TRBJ1-5

CDR3nt: TGTGCCAGCAGCTTAACAGCCCAGCCCCAGCATTTT
CDR3aa: CASSLTAQPQHF
d_gene: .
abundance: .
v_gene: TRBV7-9
j_gene: TRBJ1-5

CDR3nt: TGTGCCAGCAGCTCTAGCGCCTCCCCAGATACGCAGTATTTT
CDR3aa: CASSSSASPDTQYF
d_gene: .
abundance: .
v_gene: TRBV11-3
j_gene: TRBJ2-3

CDR3nt: TGTGCCAGCAGGTATACCCGGACTAGCGGCTACGAGCAGTACTTC
CDR3aa: CASRYTRTSGYEQYF
d_gene: TRBD2
abundance: .
v_gene: TRBV28
j_gene: TRBJ2-7

CDR3nt: TGTGCCAGCAGCCAAGGGGGAGGGAGGGGGATGAACACTGAAGCTTTCTTT
CDR3aa: CASSQGGGRGMNTEAFF
d_gene: .
abundance: .
v_gene: TRBV3-1/TRBV3-2
j_gene: TRBJ1-1

CDR3nt: TGTGCCAGCAGCTCGCAGGGGGACACTGAAGCTTTCTTT
CDR3aa: CASSSQGDTEAFF
d_gene: TRBD1
abundance: .
v_gene: TRBV11-2
j_gene: TRBJ1-1

CDR3nt: TGTGCCAGCAGCCAAGATACGACGGGGCAAGAGACCCAGTACTTC
CDR3aa: CASSQDTTGQETQYF
d_gene: .
abundance: .
v_gene: TRBV3-1/TRBV3-2
j_gene: TRBJ2-5

CDR3nt: TGTGCCAGCAGCGTAGTTCCCTTGGGGGGGGCTGGGATCACTGAAGCTTTCTTT
CDR3aa: CASSVVPLGGAGITEAFF
d_gene: .
abundance: .
v_gene: TRBV9
j_gene: TRBJ1-1

CDR3nt: TGTGCCAGCTCACCACCCGGTCTAACCTACGAGCAGTACTTC
CDR3aa: CASSPPGLTYEQYF
d_gene: .
abundance: .
v_gene: TRBV18
j_gene: TRBJ2-7

CDR3nt: TGTGCCAGCAGTTACTTATCAGGACAGGTTCTCTGGGGGGAGCAGTTCTTC
CDR3aa: CASSYLSGQVLWGEQFF
d_gene: TRBD1
abundance: .
v_gene: TRBV6-2/TRBV6-3
j_gene: TRBJ2-1

CDR3nt: TGTGCCAGCAGCCCCCAAACTGCGTTGGGAAACACCATATATTTT
CDR3aa: CASSPQTALGNTIYF
d_gene: .
abundance: .
v_gene: TRBV3-1/TRBV3-2
j_gene: TRBJ1-3

CDR3nt: TGTGCCAGTAGTAGCTCAGGGGGCGATGGACAGCCCCAGCATTTT
CDR3aa: CASSSSGGDGQPQHF
d_gene: TRBD1
abundance: .
v_gene: TRBV19
j_gene: TRBJ1-5

CDR3nt: TGTGCTATCAGGGCCATGAACACTGAAGCTTTCTTT
CDR3aa: CAIRAMNTEAFF
d_gene: .
abundance: few
v_gene: TRBV6-5
j_gene: TRBJ1-1

CDR3nt: TGTGCCACCGGGGGGTTGGGCTATCAGCCCCAGCATTTT
CDR3aa: CATGGLGYQPQHF
d_gene: .
abundance: .
v_gene: TRBV19
j_gene: TRBJ1-5

CDR3nt: TGCGCCAGCTCCCCCATCGCCGGGGGGAGGAACGAGCAGTACTTC
CDR3aa: CASSPIAGGRNEQYF
d_gene: TRBD2
abundance: once
v_gene: TRBV5-1
j_gene: TRBJ2-7

CDR3nt: TGTGCCAGCAGCTTAGTATGGGGAGGAAACAATGAGCAGTTCTTC
CDR3aa: CASSLVWGGNNEQFF
d_gene: .
abundance: .
v_gene: TRBV7-2
j_gene: TRBJ2-1

CDR3nt: TGTGCCAGCAGCACCCGACTAGCGGGAGTTATAGATACGCAGTATTTT
CDR3aa: CASSTRLAGVIDTQYF
d_gene: TRBD2
abundance: .
v_gene: TRBV11-2
j_gene: TRBJ2-3

CDR3nt: TGCGCCAGCAGCGCAACAGGGGAAGGCAATCAGCCCCAGCATTTT
CDR3aa: CASSATGEGNQPQHF
d_gene: TRBD1
abundance: .
v_gene: TRBV5-1
j_gene: TRBJ1-5

CDR3nt: TGTGCCAGCAGCCCGGGGAGCGGGACCCAGTACTTC
CDR3aa: CASSPGSGTQYF
d_gene: .
abundance: few
v_gene: TRBV7-2
j_gene: TRBJ2-5

CDR3nt: TGTGCCAGCAGGGGGCAGGGGCCCTGGTCCCAGCATTTT
CDR3aa: CASRGQGPWSQHF
d_gene: .
abundance: .
v_gene: TRBV12-3/TRBV12-4
j_gene: TRBJ1-5

CDR3nt: TGTGCCACCAGCCTAGGACAGGGAGAGGAAAAACTGTTTTTT
CDR3aa: CATSLGQGEEKLFF
d_gene: TRBD1
abundance: few
v_gene: TRBV15
j_gene: TRBJ1-4

CDR3nt: TGTGCCAGCAGCCGGACTAGCGGGCAAGCCTACGAGCAGTACTTC
CDR3aa: CASSRTSGQAYEQYF
d_gene: TRBD2
abundance: .
v_gene: TRBV6-2/TRBV6-3
j_gene: TRBJ2-7

CDR3nt: TGCGCCAGCAGCCAAGCGACTAGCTATCTATACGAGCAGTACTTC
CDR3aa: CASSQATSYLYEQYF
d_gene: TRBD2
abundance: once
v_gene: TRBV4-1
j_gene: TRBJ2-7

CDR3nt: TGTGCCAGCAGTTTAGGTCCTGGGGGCCGGCAGTATTTT
CDR3aa: CASSLGPGGRQYF
d_gene: .
abundance: .
v_gene: TRBV12-3/TRBV12-4
j_gene: TRBJ2-3

CDR3nt: TGTGCCAGGACATCTCTAGCGGGACGATGCGAGCAGTACTTC
CDR3aa: CARTSLAGRCEQYF
d_gene: TRBD2
abundance: .
v_gene: TRBV6-4
j_gene: TRBJ2-7

CDR3nt: TGCAGTGCTAGTTACGGGTCCTATGGCTACACCTTC
CDR3aa: CSASYGSYGYTF
d_gene: .
abundance: .
v_gene: TRBV20-1
j_gene: TRBJ1-2

CDR3nt: TGCGCCAGCACGCTAGCGGGGGGCCAGAATGAGCAGTTCTTC
CDR3aa: CASTLAGGQNEQFF
d_gene: TRBD2
abundance: once
v_gene: TRBV4-1
j_gene: TRBJ2-1

CDR3nt: TGTGCCAGTAGTATAGGAACTAGGCCGGACACCGGGGAGCTGTTTTTT
CDR3aa: CASSIGTRPDTGELFF
d_gene: .
abundance: .
v_gene: TRBV19
j_gene: TRBJ2-2

CDR3nt: TGTGCCAGCACACTCCGGGACACCTACAATGAGCAGTTCTTC
CDR3aa: CASTLRDTYNEQFF
d_gene: .
abundance: .
v_gene: TRBV27
j_gene: TRBJ2-1

CDR3nt: TGTGCCAGCAGCTTAATGGCTAGCGGTCCTGCGGGTGAGCAGTACTTC
CDR3aa: CASSLMASGPAGEQYF
d_gene: TRBD2
abundance: .
v_gene: TRBV11-2
j_gene: TRBJ2-7

CDR3nt: TGTGCCAGCAGCAGCGGTTCGGGGAATCAAGAGACCCAGTACTTC
CDR3aa: CASSSGSGNQETQYF
d_gene: .
abundance: .
v_gene: TRBV7-3
j_gene: TRBJ2-5

CDR3nt: TGTGCCAGCAGCCTCGAGCGGCGCCTGACAGATACGCAGTATTTT
CDR3aa: CASSLERRLTDTQYF
d_gene: .
abundance: .
v_gene: TRBV4-2
j_gene: TRBJ2-3

CDR3nt: TGTGCCAGCAGTTTACGTAGCGGGAGGGCAGGGGAGACCCAGTACTTC
CDR3aa: CASSLRSGRAGETQYF
d_gene: TRBD2
abundance: .
v_gene: TRBV27
j_gene: TRBJ2-5

CDR3nt: TGTGCCAGCAGTGAACAGAGGGAATGGCTGTTTTTT
CDR3aa: CASSEQREWLFF
d_gene: .
abundance: .
v_gene: TRBV2
j_gene: TRBJ1-4